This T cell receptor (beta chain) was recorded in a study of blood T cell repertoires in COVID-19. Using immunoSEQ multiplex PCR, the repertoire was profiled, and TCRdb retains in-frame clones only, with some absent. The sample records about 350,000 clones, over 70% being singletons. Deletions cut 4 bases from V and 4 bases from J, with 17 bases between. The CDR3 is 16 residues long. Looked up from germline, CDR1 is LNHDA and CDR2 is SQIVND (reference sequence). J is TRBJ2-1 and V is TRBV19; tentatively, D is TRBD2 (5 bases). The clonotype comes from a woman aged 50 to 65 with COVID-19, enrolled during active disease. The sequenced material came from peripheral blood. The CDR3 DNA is TGTGCCAGTAGTACCCCCGGGGTAGGGTATTACAATGAGCAGTTCTTC. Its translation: CASSTPGVGYYNEQFF.